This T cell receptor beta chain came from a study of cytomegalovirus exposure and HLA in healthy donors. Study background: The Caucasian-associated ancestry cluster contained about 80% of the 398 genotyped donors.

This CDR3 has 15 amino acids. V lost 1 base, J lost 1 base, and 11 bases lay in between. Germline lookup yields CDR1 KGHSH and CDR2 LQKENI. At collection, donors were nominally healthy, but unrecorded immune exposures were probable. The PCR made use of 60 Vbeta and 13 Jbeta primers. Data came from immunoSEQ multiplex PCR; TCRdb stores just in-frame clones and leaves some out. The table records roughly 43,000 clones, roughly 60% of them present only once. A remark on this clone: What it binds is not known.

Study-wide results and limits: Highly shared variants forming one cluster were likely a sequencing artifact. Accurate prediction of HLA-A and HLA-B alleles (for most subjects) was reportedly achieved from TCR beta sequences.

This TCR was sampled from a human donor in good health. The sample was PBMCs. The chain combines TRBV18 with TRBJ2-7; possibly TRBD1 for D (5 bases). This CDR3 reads CASSPRHSGSYEQYF. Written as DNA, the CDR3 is TGTGCCAGCTCACCACGACATTCAGGGTCCTACGAGCAGTACTTC.